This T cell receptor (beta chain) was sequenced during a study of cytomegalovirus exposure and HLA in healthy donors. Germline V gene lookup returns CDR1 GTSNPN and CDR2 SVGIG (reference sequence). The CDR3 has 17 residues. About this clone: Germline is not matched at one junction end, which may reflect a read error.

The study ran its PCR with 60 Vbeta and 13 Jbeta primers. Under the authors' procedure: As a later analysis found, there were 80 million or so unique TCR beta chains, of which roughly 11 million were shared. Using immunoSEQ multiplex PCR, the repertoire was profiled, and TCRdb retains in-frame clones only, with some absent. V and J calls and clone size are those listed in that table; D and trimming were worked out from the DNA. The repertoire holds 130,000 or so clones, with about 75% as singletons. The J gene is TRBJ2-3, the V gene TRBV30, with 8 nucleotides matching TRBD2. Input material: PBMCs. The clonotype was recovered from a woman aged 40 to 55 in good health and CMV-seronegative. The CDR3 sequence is CAWSVDSSFGGAITEYF. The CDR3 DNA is TGTGCCTGGAGTGTTGACTCATCGTTCGGGGGGGCTATTACGGAGTATTTT.